The 29 T cell receptor beta chains below come from one sample, sequenced in a study of T cells in Graves' hyperthyroidism and ophthalmopathy. Amplified TCR beta CDR3 regions derived from RNA transcripts. TCR CDR3 underwent first-round RT-PCR with the HTBI primer set. TCRdb analysed the multiplex PCR reads with MiXCR anew, one entry per CDR3 protein. The repertoire has 550,000 to 600,000 distinct CDR3 sequences, approximately 15% of them found once; the top ten carry 15% to 20%. Sequences were obtained from blood. The receptors originated from a woman aged 18-29 years with Graves' hyperthyroidism.

The sample holds many counts of this clonotype. The chain recombines TRBV2 with TRBJ1-1; D is possibly TRBD1 (6 bases). The CDR3 is 16 amino acids. V lost 5 bases, J lost 1 base, and 17 bases lay in between. Germline assignment: CDR1 SNHLY and CDR2 FYNNEI. The CDR3 DNA sequence: TGTGCCAGCAGTCTGGGATCGGGGACATCGAACACTGAAGCTTTCTTT. This gives the protein CASSLGSGTSNTEAFF.

This clonotype was observed a handful of times. The chain combines TRBV2 with TRBJ1-2; the D is unclear. V lost 9 bases, J lost 5 bases, and 7 bases lay in between. The CDR3 is 10 amino acids. Germline V CDR1 and CDR2: SNHLY, FYNNEI. The CDR3 region is CASRRYGYTF. The CDR3 nucleotides are TGTGCCAGTAGGAGGTATGGCTACACCTTC.

This clonotype was detected ten times or more. The V and J genes are TRBV6-2 or TRBV6-3 and TRBJ2-1, with D unclear. Germline CDR1 reads MNHEY; CDR2 reads SVGEGT. The length of the CDR3 is 13 residues. The V end lost 4 bases, the J end lost 5 bases, and 9 bases lay between the germline ends. CDR3 sequence reads: CASSFLKNNEQFF. CDR3 in DNA: TGTGCCAGCAGTTTCTTGAAGAACAATGAGCAGTTCTTC.

The CDR3 nucleotides are TGCAGCGTTGATCGTAGGGGGCTGGAGCAGTTCTTC. This gives the protein CSVDRRGLEQFF. The chain has TRBV29-1 and TRBJ2-1, with 7 positions matching TRBD1. V was pared by 3 bases and J by 10 bases, with 6 bases of the junction left unmatched. This CDR3 is built from 12 residues. Germline loops: CDR1 SQVTM, CDR2 ANQGSEA.

This clonotype was found a few times. Here the CDR3 reads CASSMGLLNYEQYF. The CDR3 nucleotides are TGTGCCAGTAGTATGGGACTACTAAACTACGAGCAGTACTTC. The chain uses TRBV19 and TRBJ2-7; TRBD2 agrees at 7 bases. Germline loops: CDR1 LNHDA, CDR2 SQIVND (reference sequence). This CDR3 comprises 14 residues. The trim removed 3 bases at V and 3 bases at J, leaving 5 bases unmatched.

This rearrangement joins TRBV5-1 to TRBJ1-1; the D is unclear. The CDR3 runs to 15 residues. Germline values: CDR1 SGHRS, CDR2 YFSETQ. Trimming cost V 4 bases and J 4 bases, with 17 bases left between them. The CDR3 DNA reads as TGCGCCAGCAGCCGGAAGGACCCCGACGGCACTGAAGCTTTCTTT. Translated, it gives CASSRKDPDGTEAFF.

The rearrangement uses TRBV4-3 and TRBJ2-3; no clear D gene. The CDR3 consists of 18 residues. The V and J ends lost 0 bases and 2 bases respectively, with 18 bases between them. CDR1 and CDR2 (germline): LGHNA, YSLEER. The CDR3 DNA is TGCGCCAGCAGCCAAGATTTGGTTATGGGGTCCTTCACAGATACGCAGTATTTT. Protein: CASSQDLVMGSFTDTQYF.

This chain links TRBV19 with TRBJ2-7; D unclear. Per germline, CDR1 LNHDA and CDR2 SQIVND (reference sequence). V lost 4 bases to trimming and J lost 2 bases, with 6 bases between them. There are 12 residues in the CDR3. CDR3 protein: CASSNQAYEQYF. As DNA, the CDR3 is TGTGCCAGTAGTAACCAAGCCTACGAGCAGTACTTC.

This clonotype was counted a few times. V is TRBV18 and J is TRBJ2-1, with a possible D match to TRBD1 (6 bases). The length of the CDR3 is 12 residues. Trimming took 6 bases from V and 12 from J, leaving 15 bases between them. CDR1 and CDR2 from the germline V gene are KGHSH and LQKENI. CDR3 residues: CASSTDRPGQFF. DNA of the CDR3: TGTGCCAGCTCGACCGACAGGCCGGGGCAGTTCTTC.

This clonotype has more than one count but fewer than ten. A read error is likely, as this CDR3 ends without the conserved phenylalanine or tryptophan. The chain couples TRBV7-9 to TRBJ2-7; tentatively, D is TRBD2 (5 bases). V lost 5 bases and J 2 bases, leaving 13 bases between the germline ends. CDR1 SEHNR and CDR2 FQNEAQ come from the germline V gene (reference sequence). The CDR3 extends over 14 amino acids. DNA for the CDR3: TGTGCCAGCAGCACACCGGGATCTACCTACGAGCAGTACCTC. It yields the protein CASSTPGSTYEQYL.

This clonotype was detected ten times or more. The chain links TRBV20-1 to TRBJ2-2; a weak D match, TRBD1 (5 bases). The length of the CDR3 is 11 residues. The germline gives CDR1 DFQATT, CDR2 SNEGSKA (reference sequence). The V end was cut by 6 bases, the J end by 9 bases, with 11 bases between. CDR3 region: CSAYRNRELFF. The CDR3, as DNA: TGCAGTGCGTACAGGAACCGGGAGCTGTTTTTT.

This clonotype has more than one count but fewer than ten. The CDR3 sequence: CAISGPGTREKNNEQFF. The CDR3 nucleotides are TGTGCCATCAGTGGACCCGGGACACGTGAAAAAAACAATGAGCAGTTCTTC. J is TRBJ2-1 and V is TRBV10-3; D might be TRBD1 (6 bases). CDR1 is ENHRY, CDR2 SYGVKD, per germline. V was clipped by 4 bases and J by 5 bases, with 21 bases between them. The CDR3 is 17 residues long.

This clonotype was seen a handful of times. The junction and the germline gene differ at one end; a read error may be behind it. V usage is TRBV20-1 and J usage is TRBJ2-1; 8 bases are shared with TRBD1. There are 16 residues in the CDR3. Looked up from germline, CDR1 is DFQATT and CDR2 is SNEGSKA (reference sequence). The CDR3 DNA follows: TGCAGTGCCAGAGCGACCCCCCGGCAGGGGGCTAATGAGCAGTTCTTC. Protein product: CSARATPRQGANEQFF.

This clonotype showed up many times. The genes are TRBV19 and TRBJ2-1; TRBD2 matches at 12 bases. Unmatched junction bases numbered 8, after V lost 3 bases and J lost 8 bases. The germline CDR1 and CDR2 sequences are LNHDA and SQIVND (reference sequence). The CDR3 loop spans 16 amino acids. The CDR3 here is CASSMTSGSSTHEQFF. The CDR3 coding sequence is TGTGCCAGTAGTATGACTAGCGGGAGTAGTACACATGAGCAGTTCTTC.

This clonotype has a count of ten or more. This chain uses TRBV12-3 or TRBV12-4 with TRBJ2-7; D is uncertain. The CDR3 totals 14 residues. V was shortened by 9 bases and J by 2 bases, with 17 bases between the two germline ends. The CDR3 loop is CASRKGLPPYEQYF. The CDR3 coding sequence is TGTGCCAGTAGAAAAGGGCTTCCTCCCTACGAGCAGTACTTC.

This clonotype was seen a few times. The chain joins TRBV12-3 or TRBV12-4 to TRBJ1-5, with TRBD1 identical over 7 bases. The junction had 5 bases not matched to a gene; V was cut back by 6 bases and J by 3 bases. The CDR3 totals 14 residues. The CDR3 coding sequence is TGTGCCAGCAGGCTAGACAGGGCCAATCAGCCCCAGCATTTT. It specifies CASRLDRANQPQHF.

This chain uses TRBV5-1 with TRBJ2-7; a possible D gene is TRBD2 (5 bases). V shed 1 base and J shed 1 base, with 6 bases lying between them. CDR3 length: 13 residues. CDR1 SGHRS and CDR2 YFSETQ come from the germline V gene. Written as DNA, the CDR3 is TGCGCCAGCAGCTTGTGGGAGTCCTACGAGCAGTACTTC. Amino acids: CASSLWESYEQYF.

This clonotype has at least ten counts. The genes are TRBV11-2 and TRBJ1-2, with 8 nucleotides matching TRBD1. This CDR3 is 14 amino acids long. Germline CDR1 and CDR2: SGHAT and FQNNGV. V dropped 3 bases and J dropped 3; count of bases not matched to a gene: 3. DNA of the CDR3: TGTGCCAGCAGCTTCGCAGGGGGCGACTATGGCTACACCTTC. Translating it yields CASSFAGGDYGYTF.

This clonotype was observed a handful of times. The gene calls are TRBV5-1 and TRBJ1-2; 12 nucleotides match TRBD1. The trim removed 4 bases at V and 0 bases at J, leaving 4 bases unmatched. The CDR3 has 16 amino acids. CDR1 SGHRS and CDR2 YFSETQ come from the germline V gene. The CDR3 sequence: CASSPGTGGANYGYTF. CDR3 DNA: TGCGCCAGCAGCCCCGGGACAGGGGGCGCTAACTATGGCTACACCTTC.

With regard to this clonotype: A much larger clone differs from this one at a single base, so this may be a read error. This rearrangement joins TRBV15 to TRBJ1-4; no definite D call. V shed 11 bases and J shed 7 bases, with 17 bases lying between them. Germline CDR1 reads LNHNV; CDR2 reads YYDKDF (reference sequence). This CDR3 contains 13 residues. CDR3 loop: CAARRDAGEKLFF. In DNA form, the CDR3 reads TGTGCCGCCCGAAGGGATGCTGGTGAAAAACTGTTTTTT.

This clonotype was seen more than once but under ten times. The V call is TRBV4-1, the J call TRBJ1-4, with D possibly TRBD1 on 5 matching bases. The V and J ends lost 7 bases and 8 bases respectively, with 14 bases between them. Germline V gives CDR1 MGHRA, CDR2 YSYEKL. This CDR3 spans 13 amino acids. The CDR3 loop reads CASNPDWGEKLFF. CDR3 DNA: TGCGCCAGCAATCCGGACTGGGGCGAAAAACTGTTTTTT.

This clonotype was seen a handful of times. CDR3 amino acids: CASSQAISANNEQFF. The CDR3 DNA sequence: TGCGCCAGCAGCCAAGCCATCTCCGCGAACAATGAGCAGTTCTTC. The chain uses TRBV4-1 and TRBJ2-1; no reliable D call. There are 15 residues in the CDR3. The ends were cut back, 1 base at V and 5 bases at J, with 12 bases in the middle. Per the germline V gene, CDR1 is MGHRA and CDR2 is YSYEKL.

The genes are TRBV6-1 and TRBJ2-2; D is undetermined. CDR3 length equals 13 residues. CDR1 and CDR2 from the germline V gene are MNHNS and SASEGT. Trimming left V 7 bases short and J 3 bases short, with 9 bases between. The DNA for the CDR3 is TGTGCCAGCAAGGCCGGTGACACCGGGGAGCTGTTTTTT. It yields the protein CASKAGDTGELFF.

This clonotype was seen repeatedly, ten times or more. The V and J genes are TRBV5-1 and TRBJ1-3, with D hard to call. Germline V gene lookup returns CDR1 SGHRS and CDR2 YFSETQ. The germline V and J ends were trimmed by 1 base and 0 bases, with 8 bases remaining between them. This CDR3 has 15 amino acids. The CDR3 DNA is TGCGCCAGCAGCTTGACCAGTAGCTCTGGAAACACCATATATTTT. Its protein is CASSLTSSSGNTIYF.

This clonotype was observed many times. V gene TRBV3-1 combines with J gene TRBJ2-1; D might be TRBD1 (6 bases). From germline, CDR1 is LGHDT and CDR2 YNNKEL (reference sequence). CDR3 length equals 15 residues. Trimming stripped 0 bases from V and 8 bases from J, with 14 bases between. DNA of the CDR3: TGTGCCAGCAGCCAAGACCAAGACAGGCCCCATGAGCAGTTCTTC. Its protein product is CASSQDQDRPHEQFF.

The J gene is TRBJ2-2, the V gene TRBV6-2 or TRBV6-3; D not resolved. The CDR3 is 16 residues long. Germline CDR1 MNHEY, CDR2 SVGEGT. V lost 2 bases and J 1 base, leaving 11 bases between the germline ends. In nucleotides, the CDR3 is TGTGCCAGCAGTTACGTGGCCGTAGAGAACACCGGGGAGCTGTTTTTT. Translation gives CASSYVAVENTGELFF.

The chain is built from TRBV2 and TRBJ1-2; D gene unclear. Germline CDR1 is SNHLY and CDR2 is FYNNEI. V was shortened by 0 bases and J by 6 bases, with 5 bases between the two germline ends. CDR3 length equals 12 residues. CDR3 amino acids: CASSEAENGYTF. For the CDR3, the DNA is TGTGCCAGCAGTGAAGCTGAGAATGGCTACACCTTC.

The chain's CDR3 is CASSLVEYSNQPQHF. The CDR3 nucleotides read TGTGCCAGCAGCTTGGTAGAATATAGCAATCAGCCCCAGCATTTT. V usage is TRBV5-5 and J usage is TRBJ1-5, with unresolved D. The V end lost 0 bases, the J end lost 0 bases, and 7 bases lay between the germline ends. Looked up from germline, CDR1 is SGHKS and CDR2 is YYEKEE (reference sequence). The CDR3 extends over 15 amino acids.

V gene TRBV29-1 combines with J gene TRBJ2-3, with TRBD2 matching over 8 bases. This CDR3 is built from 14 residues. Germline CDR1 is SQVTM and CDR2 is ANQGSEA. V was pared by 3 bases and J by 2 bases, with 4 bases of the junction left unmatched. The CDR3 reads CSVDSAGATDTQYF. CDR3 in DNA: TGCAGCGTTGACTCAGCGGGGGCCACAGATACGCAGTATTTT.